This is a list of T cell receptor beta chains from one sample in a study of T cell repertoires in cytomegalovirus infection. MiXCR was run by TCRdb on the reads, yielding one entry per CDR3 protein. The sample lists about 300,000 distinct CDR3 sequences; approximately 10% were seen once. The specimen sequenced was PBMCs. Source of these receptors: a human donor in good health (CMV status not recorded). Some clones in this sample may be carry-over from other donors' samples. The CDR3 runs from the conserved cysteine through the conserved F or W. D genes are given only for firm matches. Clone size is given for some rows only: seen once, a few or many times, or a class if the clone is expanded.

TRBD1 | TRBJ1-5 | TRBV7-2 | many | CASRKDRGLNQPQHF | TGTGCCAGCAGAAAAGACAGGGGGCTAAATCAGCCCCAGCATTTT
. | TRBJ2-3 | TRBV29-1 | few | CSVQGGGVGNTQYF | TGCAGCGTCCAGGGGGGAGGGGTAGGAAATACGCAGTATTTT
. | TRBJ1-5 | TRBV28 | many | CAISRSASNQPQHF | TGTGCCATCTCAAGGAGCGCTAGCAATCAGCCCCAGCATTTT
. | TRBJ1-1 | TRBV20-1 | . | CSARPPQGLTEAFF | TGCAGTGCTAGACCCCCACAGGGACTCACTGAAGCTTTCTTT
TRBD1 | TRBJ2-1 | TRBV19 | few | CASRTSGTESYNEQFF | TGTGCCAGTAGGACCTCCGGGACAGAGTCCTACAATGAGCAGTTCTTC
. | TRBJ2-3 | TRBV2 | many | CASSPSTGNSDTQYF | TGTGCCAGCTCCCCTTCTACAGGGAATTCAGATACGCAGTATTTT
TRBD1 | TRBJ2-3 | TRBV7-3 | many | CASSPGTVFPTSTDTQYF | TGTGCCAGCAGTCCCGGGACAGTGTTTCCTACTAGCACAGATACGCAGTATTTT
TRBD2 | TRBJ2-7 | TRBV19 | once | CASSIKRGFYEQYF | TGTGCCAGTAGTATCAAGCGGGGGTTCTACGAGCAGTACTTC
TRBD1 | TRBJ2-1 | TRBV5-4 | few | CASSRGGGQGDNEQFF | TGTGCCAGCAGCCGTGGCGGAGGACAGGGTGACAATGAGCAGTTCTTC
. | TRBJ2-3 | TRBV28 | many | CASSLGQPSTDTQYF | TGTGCCAGCAGCCTCGGACAGCCCAGCACAGATACGCAGTATTTT
TRBD2 | TRBJ2-1 | TRBV27 | few | CASSFFWTSGGHNEQFF | TGTGCCAGCAGTTTTTTTTGGACTAGCGGGGGACACAATGAGCAGTTCTTC
. | TRBJ1-6 | TRBV20-1 | . | CSARRGILRTENSPLHF | TGCAGTGCTAGGAGAGGTATCCTCCGGACAGAGAATTCACCCCTCCACTTT
. | TRBJ2-6 | TRBV29-1 | many | CSVASGANVLTF | TGCAGCGTTGCCTCTGGGGCCAACGTCCTGACTTTC
TRBD1 | TRBJ2-5 | TRBV5-5 | many | CASSFTGPGGLETQYF | TGTGCCAGCAGCTTCACTGGCCCAGGGGGCTTGGAGACCCAGTACTTC
. | TRBJ2-1 | TRBV10-3 | many | CAISVGGARANNEQFF | TGTGCCATCAGTGTGGGGGGGGCCAGGGCTAACAATGAGCAGTTCTTC
. | TRBJ2-1 | TRBV7-2 | . | CASSPRQFYNEQFF | TGTGCCAGCAGCCCTCGACAGTTTTACAATGAGCAGTTCTTC
. | TRBJ2-5 | TRBV11-3 | many | CASSLGWGSETQYF | TGTGCCAGCAGCTTAGGCTGGGGTTCAGAGACCCAGTACTTC
. | TRBJ2-2 | TRBV9 | many | CASSPRTLHTGELFF | TGTGCCAGCAGCCCGCGGACTCTTCACACCGGGGAGCTGTTTTTT
. | TRBJ1-1 | TRBV20-1 | many | CSARRGGGTEAFF | TGCAGTGCTAGGAGGGGGGGGGGAACTGAAGCTTTCTTT
. | TRBJ2-2 | TRBV19 | many | CASSNWRELFF | TGTGCCAGTAGCAATTGGAGGGAGCTGTTTTTT
. | TRBJ2-2 | TRBV7-6 | many | CASSRLDSKHTGELFF | TGTGCCAGCAGCCGTCTCGACAGCAAACACACCGGGGAGCTGTTTTTT
. | TRBJ1-1 | TRBV11-2 | many | CASSPDGRMVTEAFF | TGTGCCAGCAGCCCGGACGGACGGATGGTCACTGAAGCTTTCTTT
. | TRBJ1-1 | TRBV7-3 | many | CASSEMPNTEAFF | TGTGCCAGCAGCGAAATGCCGAACACTGAAGCTTTCTTT
. | TRBJ2-1 | TRBV7-3 | . | CASSSDFRPNNEQFF | TGTGCCAGCAGCTCGGACTTTCGACCTAACAATGAGCAGTTCTTC
TRBD1 | TRBJ1-2 | TRBV7-2 | many | CASSLAGTGSGDAGGYTF | TGTGCCAGCAGCTTAGCCGGGACAGGGTCCGGGGATGCGGGAGGCTACACCTTC
TRBD1 | TRBJ2-2 | TRBV3-1 | . | CAISGTANTGELFF | TGTGCCATCTCCGGGACAGCGAACACCGGGGAGCTGTTTTTT
. | TRBJ1-4 | TRBV28 | many | CASSSGTTGGEKLFF | TGTGCCAGCAGTTCTGGGACCACCGGCGGGGAAAAACTGTTTTTT
TRBD1 | TRBJ1-4 | TRBV7-2 | many | CASSPGTVNEKLFF | TGTGCCAGCAGCCCCGGGACAGTGAATGAAAAACTGTTTTTT
TRBD1 | TRBJ2-6 | TRBV29-1 | few | CSAQDRTSGANVLTF | TGCAGCGCCCAGGACAGGACCTCTGGGGCCAACGTCCTGACTTTC
. | TRBJ1-1 | TRBV20-1 | many | CSARRGQGGTEAFF | TGCAGTGCTAGACGCGGTCAGGGAGGAACTGAAGCTTTCTTT
. | TRBJ2-7 | TRBV9 | many | CASSVGGRGYAYEQYF | TGTGCCAGCAGCGTAGGAGGAAGAGGATACGCCTACGAGCAGTACTTC
TRBD1 | TRBJ2-1 | TRBV28 | . | CASRPWGQGNEQFF | TGTGCCAGCAGACCCTGGGGACAGGGCAATGAGCAGTTCTTC
. | TRBJ1-6 | TRBV7-9 | many | CASSLDPRNSPLHF | TGTGCCAGCAGCTTGGACCCCAGGAATTCACCCCTCCACTTT
. | TRBJ1-3 | TRBV7-2 | many | CASSMDSTSGNTIYF | TGTGCCAGCAGTATGGACAGCACTTCTGGAAACACCATATATTTT
. | TRBJ1-1 | TRBV29-1 | few | CSVEGRAGYSAFF | TGCAGCGTTGAAGGGAGGGCAGGGTATTCAGCTTTCTTT
. | TRBJ1-5 | TRBV20-1 | . | CSARDGQEGYGPQHF | TGCAGTGCTAGAGACGGTCAGGAGGGTTATGGACCCCAGCATTTT
. | TRBJ1-5 | TRBV20-1 | . | CSARVRGQGNQPQHF | TGCAGTGCTAGAGTTCGTGGGCAGGGCAATCAGCCCCAGCATTTT
TRBD1 | TRBJ1-3 | TRBV15 | few | CATSRQSQGLGNTIYF | TGTGCCACCAGCAGACAATCACAGGGGCTCGGAAACACCATATATTTT
. | TRBJ1-1 | TRBV7-2 | many | CASSLEDTYTEAFF | TGTGCCAGCAGCTTAGAAGATACTTACACTGAAGCTTTCTTT
. | TRBJ2-1 | TRBV7-9 | many | CASSSARGNEQFF | TGTGCCAGCAGCTCTGCCCGAGGCAATGAGCAGTTCTTC
. | TRBJ2-5 | TRBV20-1 | many | CSAERRRETQYF | TGCAGTGCCGAGAGGAGAAGAGAGACCCAGTACTTC
. | TRBJ2-7 | TRBV7-9 | many | CASSSGTGPYEQYF | TGTGCCAGCAGTTCCGGGACTGGACCCTACGAGCAGTACTTC
TRBD1 | TRBJ2-1 | TRBV6-6 | many | CASGRSGGYVEQFF | TGTGCCAGCGGACGATCAGGGGGCTATGTTGAGCAGTTCTTC
. | TRBJ1-1 | TRBV20-1 | many | CSAPLWAGEPNTEAFF | TGCAGTGCTCCTCTATGGGCAGGGGAGCCCAACACTGAAGCTTTCTTT
. | TRBJ2-3 | TRBV24-1 | many | CATSDSGSPTDTQYF | TGTGCCACCAGTGATTCAGGGAGTCCCACAGATACGCAGTATTTT
. | TRBJ1-1 | TRBV7-2 | many | CASRRGAQGTEAFF | TGTGCCAGCAGGCGGGGGGCCCAGGGCACTGAAGCTTTCTTT
TRBD2 | TRBJ2-3 | TRBV28 | . | CAGREAEGDTQYF | TGTGCCGGGAGGGAGGCGGAGGGAGATACGCAGTATTTT
TRBD1 | TRBJ1-6 | TRBV7-9 | few | CASSPTGEDSPLHF | TGTGCCAGCAGCCCAACAGGGGAAGATTCACCCCTCCACTTT
TRBD1 | TRBJ1-1 | TRBV19 | many | CASSANQGALAEAFF | TGTGCCAGTAGTGCAAATCAGGGGGCTCTGGCTGAAGCTTTCTTT
. | TRBJ2-2 | TRBV25-1 | many | CASSERGVNTGELFF | TGTGCCAGCAGTGAAAGGGGGGTGAACACCGGGGAGCTGTTTTTT
. | TRBJ2-2 | TRBV7-2 | many | CASSPAGLNTGELFF | TGTGCCAGCAGCCCAGCTGGGTTGAACACCGGGGAGCTGTTTTTT
TRBD1 | TRBJ1-4 | TRBV28 | many | CATRGQGGEKLFF | TGTGCCACCAGAGGACAGGGAGGTGAAAAACTGTTTTTT
TRBD2 | TRBJ2-1 | TRBV20-1 | . | CSARDVTGGYNEQLF | TGCAGTGCTAGAGATGTAACCGGGGGGTACAATGAGCAGTTATTC
. | TRBJ1-2 | TRBV6-6 | many | CASSYDGGYGYTF | TGTGCCAGCAGTTACGACGGGGGCTATGGCTACACCTTC
. | TRBJ2-3 | TRBV7-9 | . | CASSLSLVNTQYF | TGTGCCAGCAGCTTAAGTCTTGTAAATACGCAGTATTTT